The rows below give T cell receptor beta chains drawn from one sample of a study of blood T cell repertoires in COVID-19. Assay used: immunoSEQ multiplex PCR; TCRdb lists only in-frame clones, some missing. The table records around 190,000 clones, 84% of them present only once. Sequenced sample: peripheral blood. Receptors were obtained from a human donor in a cohort sampled during active COVID-19. The CDR3 runs from the conserved cysteine through the conserved F or W. A D gene is named only where the DNA matches it firmly. The listing skips clone size in some rows; elsewhere it reads once, few, many or a size class.

clone_size j_call d_call v_call cdr3_nt cdr3_aa
. TRBJ1-2 TRBD1 TRBV19 TGTGCCAGTAGTATTTCCCCGGGACAGGGGAACTATGGCTACACCTTC CASSISPGQGNYGYTF
. TRBJ2-2 . TRBV18 TGTGCCAGCTCACCACCGTCGAGGGACACCGGGGAGCTGTTTTTT CASSPPSRDTGELFF
. TRBJ1-5 . TRBV28 TGTGCCAGCAGGTGGGGGGTGGAGAGAAGCAATCAGCCCCAGCATTTT CASRWGVERSNQPQHF
. TRBJ1-1 . TRBV19 TGTGCCAGTAGCCAAACAGGGTCCAGAAACACTGAAGCTTTCTTT CASSQTGSRNTEAFF
. TRBJ1-2 TRBD1 TRBV28 TGTGCCAGCAAACCTGAGGGGGCTTATTACTATGGCTACACCTTC CASKPEGAYYYGYTF
. TRBJ2-2 . TRBV6-5 TGTGCCAGCCCCGGTCGAACCACCGAGGAGCTGTTTTTT CASPGRTTEELFF
. TRBJ1-5 . TRBV24-1 . CATSDSGQGRQPQHF
. TRBJ2-1 TRBD2 TRBV27 TGTGCCAGCTGCCCGGGAGGAAACTCCTACAATGAGCAGTTCTTC CASCPGGNSYNEQFF
. TRBJ2-5 TRBD2 TRBV30 TGTGCCTGGGCCCCCAGGACTAGCGGGAGGGCCAGGGAGACCCAGTACTTC CAWAPRTSGRARETQYF
. TRBJ1-5 TRBD1 TRBV14 TGTGCCAGCAGCCAAGGACGGGGGGACAGGGATAGCAATCAGCCCCAGCATTTT CASSQGRGDRDSNQPQHF
once TRBJ2-7 TRBD2 TRBV5-1 TGCGCCAGCAGCCGGACTAGCAACTCCTACGAGCAGTACTTC CASSRTSNSYEQYF
. TRBJ1-5 TRBD1 TRBV25-1 TGTGCCAGCAGTGAATATCCCGGGACAGGGCTGAGGCAGCCCCAGCATTTT CASSEYPGTGLRQPQHF
. TRBJ2-3 TRBD2 TRBV7-9 TGTGCCAGTAGTATAGCGGGAGTGGTCACAGATACGCAGTATTTT CASSIAGVVTDTQYF
. TRBJ1-1 TRBD1 TRBV28 TGTGCCAGCAGTCTCGGGACAGGGAAAGTCCCTGAAGCTTTCTTT CASSLGTGKVPEAFF
. TRBJ2-7 TRBD1 TRBV7-2 TGTGCCAGCAGCTTAAACAGGGGCCTCTGGGAGCAGTACTTC CASSLNRGLWEQYF
. TRBJ2-5 TRBD2 TRBV14 TGTGCCAGCAGCCAAGAGGCGGGAGCGCTCCCATACCAAGAGACCCAGTACTTC CASSQEAGALPYQETQYF
once TRBJ2-4 TRBD1 TRBV28 TGTGCCAGCAGCCGAACAGGGGCCGGAAACATTCAGTACTTC CASSRTGAGNIQYF
. TRBJ1-1 TRBD1 TRBV2 TGTGCCAGCAGTCGGAGGGGACAGAGGAACACTGAAGCTTTCTTT CASSRRGQRNTEAFF
few TRBJ2-7 TRBD1 TRBV6-5 TGTGCCAGCCTGGACAGGGGGTACGAGCAGTACTTC CASLDRGYEQYF
. TRBJ2-5 . TRBV30 TGTGCCTGGAGTGTGCAGGGGGGACAAGAGACCCAGTACTTC CAWSVQGGQETQYF
once TRBJ1-6 . TRBV19 TGTGCCAGTAGTAGGCGGGATTCACCCCTCCACTTT CASSRRDSPLHF
once TRBJ1-4 . TRBV6-5 TGTGCCAGCAGTTACCGGGGGGTAAATGAAAAACTGTTTTTT CASSYRGVNEKLFF
. TRBJ2-2 TRBD2 TRBV5-1 TGCGCCAGCAGCTTGGGACTAGCATACACCGGGGAGCTGTTTTTT CASSLGLAYTGELFF
. TRBJ1-6 TRBD1 TRBV2 TGTGCCAGCAGTCCAGAACAGGGGGCGAGGTCACCCCTCCACTTT CASSPEQGARSPLHF
. TRBJ1-1 . TRBV28 TGTGCCAGCAGTTTATTACAGGGCGAAGCTTTCTTT CASSLLQGEAFF
. TRBJ2-3 TRBD2 TRBV27 TGTGCCAGCAGTTTCCGACTAGCGGGAGCAGATACGCAGTATTTT CASSFRLAGADTQYF
few TRBJ2-1 TRBD1 TRBV5-6 TGTGCCAGCAGCCCCGACAGGGCGGATGAGCAGTTCTTC CASSPDRADEQFF
. TRBJ2-4 TRBD2 TRBV25-1 TGTGCCAGCAGTGGGCAGGGACTAGCAAACATTCAGTACTTC CASSGQGLANIQYF
. TRBJ1-1 TRBD1 TRBV2 TGTGCCAGCAGCGACAGGGGGCTGACTGAAGCTTTCTTT CASSDRGLTEAFF
. TRBJ1-2 . TRBV3-1/TRBV3-2 TGTGCCAGCAGCCCCCGTGGCCGAACTAACTATGGCTACACCTTC CASSPRGRTNYGYTF
. TRBJ1-4 TRBD1 TRBV27 TGTGCCAGCAGTTCAGGGGGCTACATTGAAAAACTGTTTTTT CASSSGGYIEKLFF
. TRBJ1-1 TRBD1 TRBV28 TGTGCCAGCAGTTTCTATACAGGGGGAGGCACTGAAGCTTTCTTT CASSFYTGGGTEAFF
. TRBJ2-7 . TRBV25-1 TGTGCCAGCAGTGAGCGACAGGGAGGCGAGCAGTACTTC CASSERQGGEQYF
. TRBJ2-4 TRBD2 TRBV6-5 TGTGCCAGCAGTAGACTAGCAGTTAACCAAAACATTCAGTACTTC CASSRLAVNQNIQYF
. TRBJ2-2 TRBD2 TRBV19 TGTGCCAGTAGGCAGGGACTAGCGAACACCGGGGAGCTGTTTTTT CASRQGLANTGELFF
. TRBJ2-1 . TRBV7-9 TGTGCCAGCAGCTTTTATAGGGAGGAGGGCAATGAGCAGTTCTTC CASSFYREEGNEQFF
. TRBJ2-7 . TRBV2 TGTGCCAGCAGTGAACTGCTACCCCCCTTCTTC CASSELLPPFF
. TRBJ2-7 TRBD2 TRBV13 TGTGCCAGCAGCTTCTTGAGCGGGAGCTACGAGCAGTACTTC CASSFLSGSYEQYF
few TRBJ2-7 . TRBV28 TGTGCCAGCAGTGGTTATATCACACAGTACTTC CASSGYITQYF
. TRBJ2-3 . TRBV7-2 TGTGCCAGCAGCTTAGATTATTCTAGCGTTTTGGGCACAGATACGCAGTATTTT CASSLDYSSVLGTDTQYF
once TRBJ1-1 . TRBV2 TGTGCCAGCAGTTTGTCACGGTTCACTGAAGCTTTCTTT CASSLSRFTEAFF
once TRBJ2-7 . TRBV19 TGTGCCAGTTCGGGACTCCTCGCCCCCGAGCAGTACTTC CASSGLLAPEQYF
. TRBJ2-2 TRBD1 TRBV7-2 TGTGCCAGCAGCCCAGGGGGCGTGCGTGTCGGGGAGCTGTTTTTT CASSPGGVRVGELFF
. TRBJ2-7 TRBD2 TRBV27 TGTGCCAGCAGCCCCAGAAGGACTAGCGGGAGGGTAGACGAGCAGTACTTC CASSPRRTSGRVDEQYF
. TRBJ1-3 TRBD1 TRBV18 TGTGCCAGCTCACCACGCCAGGACAGGGGGCCCGGAAACACCATATATTTT CASSPRQDRGPGNTIYF
. TRBJ2-7 . TRBV7-2 TGTGCCAGCAGCTTAGAGAGGCAGTCCTACGAGCAGTACTTC CASSLERQSYEQYF
. TRBJ2-7 TRBD1 TRBV6-5 TGTGCCAGCAGCTACGGGACAGGGGGCAAGTACGAGCAGTACTTC CASSYGTGGKYEQYF
. TRBJ1-2 TRBD1 TRBV5-1 TGCGCCAGCAGCTCAGGGACAGGGAACTATGGCTACACCTTC CASSSGTGNYGYTF
. TRBJ1-1 TRBD1 TRBV27 TGTGCCAGCAGTTTAGGACAGGGACTTGAAGCTTTCTTT CASSLGQGLEAFF
once TRBJ2-5 . TRBV29-1 TGCAGCGTTGATGAGATCCAAGAGACCCAGTACTTC CSVDEIQETQYF
. TRBJ2-2 . TRBV2 TGTGCCAGCCGCCAGGAGGAGAACACCGGGGAGCTGTTTTTT CASRQEENTGELFF
. TRBJ2-3 . TRBV7-2 TGTGCCAGCAGCTCAGTATCTACAGATACGCAGTATTTT CASSSVSTDTQYF
. TRBJ2-7 TRBD2 TRBV28 TGTGCCAGCAGTTTAGCGGGAGGATACTCCTACGAGCAGTACTTC CASSLAGGYSYEQYF